These 7 T cell receptor beta chains were sequenced from one sample in a study of CD8+CD57+ T cells in acquired aplastic anemia. CDR3 and TCR beta VDJ profiling relied on genomic DNA as the template. Via MiXCR, TCRdb re-called the reads, giving one row per CDR3 protein. The sample lists fewer than 200,000 distinct CDR3 sequences; around 48% were seen once. Previously, flow cytometry had revealed CD8+CD57+ cell expansion in the patients chosen for sequencing. Sequences were obtained from sorted CD4+, CD8+, or CD8+CD57+ T cells (not recorded which) from PBMCs. The receptors stem from a human donor with aplastic anemia.

This clonotype was seen at least ten times. It is likely a read error, because the conserved phenylalanine at the end of the CDR3 is missing. The rearrangement joins TRBV7-2 to TRBJ2-5; D is uncertain. The CDR3 spans 12 residues. Germline lookup yields CDR1 SGHTA and CDR2 FQGNSA. Deletions cut 8 bases from V and 0 bases from J, with 7 bases between. The CDR3 protein is CASGSYQETQYS. The CDR3 coding sequence is TGTGCCAGCGGCAGCTACCAAGAGACCCAGTACTCC.

The rearrangement joins TRBV5-4 to TRBJ1-3; 9 bases are shared with TRBD1. After removal of 3 bases from V and 8 bases from J, the junction contained 18 bases not matched to a gene. Germline CDR1 SGHNT, CDR2 YYREEE (reference sequence). The CDR3 loop spans 18 amino acids. The CDR3 loop reads CASSSTGTGRSEGYTIYF. In DNA form, the CDR3 reads TGTGCCAGCAGCTCCACCGGGACAGGGAGGTCTGAGGGCTACACCATATATTTT. Looking up the rest from reference TRBV5-4 and TRBJ1-3 gives the full variable domain: ETGVTQSPTHLIKTRGQQVTLRCSSQSGHNTVSWYQQALGQGPQFIFQYYREEENGRGNFPPRFSGLQFPNYSSELNVNALELDDSALYLCASSSTGTGRSEGYTIYFGEGSWLTVV.

The table lists this clonotype with many counts. The chain joins TRBV7-2 to TRBJ1-3; D gene unclear. The CDR3 extends over 14 amino acids. V was cut by 2 bases and J by 1 base, with 6 bases left in between. Germline V gene lookup returns CDR1 SGHTA and CDR2 FQGNSA. The CDR3 bases are TGTGCCAGCAGCTTACAGCATTCTGGAAACACCATATATTTT. This translates into CASSLQHSGNTIYF.

The V and J genes are TRBV20-1 and TRBJ1-1; the D gene is possibly TRBD1 (6 bases). V was clipped by 2 bases and J by 1 base, with 14 bases between them. This CDR3 comprises 15 residues. Germline-derived CDR1 and CDR2 are DFQATT and SNEGSKA (reference sequence). The CDR3 region is CSARHGGRSNTEAFF. The DNA for the CDR3 is TGCAGTGCTAGACATGGGGGGCGGTCGAACACTGAAGCTTTCTTT.

This clonotype has a count of ten or more. The CDR3 does not close with the conserved phenylalanine or tryptophan, likely indicating a read error. The chain carries TRBV7-2 and TRBJ2-7; 11 bases map to TRBD1. From germline, CDR1 is SGHTA and CDR2 FQGNSA. The CDR3 consists of 14 residues. V lost 5 bases, J lost 7 bases, and 7 bases stayed unmatched. The CDR3 DNA is TGTGCCAGCAGCCTACGGGACAGGGGGAGTGAGCAGTACCTC. Protein product: CASSLRDRGSEQYL.

This clonotype turned up a few times. The V and J genes are TRBV27 and TRBJ2-1, with 11 bases fitting TRBD2. CDR1 and CDR2 from the germline V gene are MNHEY and SMNVEV (reference sequence). The CDR3 consists of 18 residues. The V and J ends lost 2 bases and 14 bases, in that order; junction bases with no gene match: 20. In nucleotides, the CDR3 is TGTGCCAGCAGTTTAACGGTGCAACTCGGGACTAGCGGATTACGAGAGTTCTTC. Translated, it gives CASSLTVQLGTSGLREFF.

This clonotype showed up many times. V and J are TRBV5-4 and TRBJ1-1; 8 positions agree with TRBD1. Germline CDR1 and CDR2: SGHNT and YYREEE (reference sequence). J lost 2 bases, V lost 0 bases, and 3 bases had no gene match. This CDR3 contains 15 residues. The DNA of the CDR3 is TGTGCCAGCAGCTTGGATCAGGGGGCCAACACTGAAGCTTTCTTT. It is translated as CASSLDQGANTEAFF.